The next 28 T cell receptor beta chains were all read from a single sample in a study of cytomegalovirus exposure and HLA in healthy donors. Researchers ran the PCR with 60 Vbeta and 13 Jbeta primers. Here immunoSEQ multiplex PCR was the method, and the copy in TCRdb shows in-frame clones only, minus some. The sample shows some 140,000 clones, roughly 79% of them seen only once. What was sequenced was PBMCs. The source is a young man in good health and CMV-seronegative.

The chain employs TRBV18 and TRBJ2-7, with a possible D match to TRBD1 (5 bases). The CDR3 has 14 amino acids. Trimming cost V 2 bases and J 0 bases, with 8 bases left between them. Germline-derived CDR1 and CDR2 are KGHSH and LQKENI. CDR3 coding DNA: TGTGCCAGCTCACCAACAGGCACCTCCTACGAGCAGTACTTC. The encoded protein is CASSPTGTSYEQYF.

V usage is TRBV4-3 and J usage is TRBJ2-2; no firm D call. The CDR3 loop spans 14 amino acids. Germline V gives CDR1 LGHNA, CDR2 YSLEER. V lost 6 bases to trimming and J lost 4 bases, with 12 bases between them. The CDR3 region has the DNA TGCGCCAGCAGGCCCGGAGTCGGCACCGGGGAGCTGTTTTTT. As protein: CASRPGVGTGELFF.

This clone was found a few times. The CDR3 sequence is CASSEGGTFPRSEQFF. Written as DNA, the CDR3 is TGTGCCAGCAGTGAAGGCGGGACTTTCCCCAGGTCGGAGCAGTTCTTC. The chain recombines TRBV6-1 with TRBJ2-1; a weak D match, TRBD2 (6 bases). Trimming pared 1 base from V and 10 bases from J, leaving 20 bases between. Germline V gene data show CDR1 as MNHNS and CDR2 as SASEGT. The CDR3 sequence is 16 residues long.

This chain joins TRBV23-1 and TRBJ2-1, with 10 bases lining up with TRBD1. TRBV23-1 is an ORF; its function is uncertain. V trimming: 8 bases; J trimming: 8 bases; junction bases outside the gene matches: 9. The CDR3 runs to 14 residues. The CDR3 nucleotides read TGCGCCAGCTTTCCGGGACAGGGGCTCGATGAGCAGTTCTTC. Its protein product is CASFPGQGLDEQFF.

The rearrangement uses TRBV25-1 and TRBJ2-5; possible D gene TRBD1, 5 bases. Germline lookup yields CDR1 MGHDK and CDR2 SYGVNS. V shed 3 bases and J shed 4 bases, with 12 bases lying between them. The CDR3 has 14 residues. This CDR3 reads CASSDQGSGETQYF. The CDR3 DNA reads as TGTGCCAGCAGTGATCAGGGTAGTGGAGAGACCCAGTACTTC.

This clone has just one count. The chain combines TRBV28 with TRBJ2-1; 7 positions match TRBD1. The germline gives CDR1 MDHEN, CDR2 SYDVKM. V lost 4 bases to trimming and J lost 7 bases; unmatched junction nucleotides: 7. This CDR3 has 14 amino acids. For the CDR3, the DNA is TGTGCCAGCAGTTCAGGGGGTTCGGGAAATGAGCAGTTCTTC. Protein: CASSSGGSGNEQFF.

The chain combines TRBV14 with TRBJ1-2; possible D gene TRBD1, 5 bases. The CDR3 covers 16 residues. V gave up 4 bases and J gave up 0 bases, with 15 bases separating them. Germline CDR1 reads SGHDN; CDR2 reads FVKESK. The CDR3 nucleotides read TGTGCCAGCAGCCTAGGGACTCTACCACCTAACTATGGCTACACCTTC. Translating it yields CASSLGTLPPNYGYTF. The complete variable domain, with remaining parts taken from reference TRBV14 and TRBJ1-2, reads EAGVTQFPSHSVIEKGQTVTLRCDPISGHDNLYWYRRVMGKEIKFLLHFVKESKQDESGMPNNRFLAERTGGTYSTLKVQPAELEDSGVYFCASSLGTLPPNYGYTFGSGTRLTVV.

The CDR3 sequence is CASSFPGGGVADTQYF. CDR3 coding DNA: TGTGCCAGCAGCTTCCCCGGAGGGGGGGTCGCAGATACGCAGTATTTT. The chain has TRBV7-9 and TRBJ2-3; D perhaps matches TRBD2 (7 bases). Germline V gene data show CDR1 as SEHNR and CDR2 as FQNEAQ (reference sequence). The germline V and J ends were trimmed by 3 bases and 4 bases, with 17 bases remaining between them. This CDR3 region has 16 residues.

The V gene is TRBV7-9, the J gene TRBJ1-3; D unresolved. The CDR3 sequence is 13 residues long. The V end was cut by 3 bases, the J end by 4 bases, with 7 bases between. Germline V gives CDR1 SEHNR, CDR2 FQNEAQ (reference sequence). CDR3: CASSFGGGNTIYF. The CDR3 DNA follows: TGTGCCAGCAGCTTTGGCGGGGGAAACACCATATATTTT.

J is TRBJ2-1 and V is TRBV5-1; 8 positions match TRBD1. Germline CDR1 SGHRS, CDR2 YFSETQ. V gave up 1 base and J gave up 7 bases; unmatched junction bases: 7. This CDR3 has 15 residues. DNA for the CDR3: TGCGCCAGCAGCTTGACTAGGACAGGGTGGAATGAGCAGTTCTTC. Translation: CASSLTRTGWNEQFF.

The gene calls are TRBV7-2 and TRBJ1-1, with a weak D call TRBD1 (5 bases). CDR1 SGHTA and CDR2 FQGNSA come from the germline V gene. V gave up 5 bases and J gave up 2 bases, with 9 bases separating them. The CDR3 totals 13 residues. The chain's CDR3 is CASSRQTNTEAFF. The CDR3 DNA follows: TGTGCCAGCAGCAGACAGACCAACACTGAAGCTTTCTTT.

This rearrangement joins TRBV5-5 to TRBJ2-3; D not resolved. Trimming took 4 bases from V and 4 from J, leaving 10 bases between them. The CDR3 covers 13 residues. Germline assignment: CDR1 SGHKS and CDR2 YYEKEE (reference sequence). CDR3 sequence: CASSLLNADTQYF. CDR3 sequence (DNA): TGTGCCAGCAGCCTTTTAAATGCAGATACGCAGTATTTT. The full variable domain, in which reference TRBV5-5 and TRBJ2-3 provide the parts outside the CDR3, is DAGVTQSPTHLIKTRGQQVTLRCSPISGHKSVSWYQQVLGQGPQFIFQYYEKEERGRGNFPDRFSARQFPNYSSELNVNALLLGDSALYLCASSLLNADTQYFGPGTRLTVL.

The CDR3 region has the DNA TGTGCCAGCAGCTTAGCTAAGAGGGTCCAGATCTATGGCTACACCTTC. It specifies CASSLAKRVQIYGYTF. The V call is TRBV7-2, the J call TRBJ1-2; D is unresolved. V shed 0 bases and J shed 4 bases, with 15 bases lying between them. The length of the CDR3 is 16 residues. Germline lookup yields CDR1 SGHTA and CDR2 FQGNSA.

The chain combines TRBV27 with TRBJ1-2; tentatively, D is TRBD1 (5 bases). CDR3 length: 14 amino acids. Trimming removed 2 bases at V and 6 bases at J, with 13 bases between. Germline CDR1 and CDR2: MNHEY and SMNVEV (reference sequence). The CDR3 region is CASSLDGGKNGYTF. The CDR3, as DNA: TGTGCCAGCAGTTTAGACGGGGGAAAAAATGGCTACACCTTC.

The chain carries TRBV30 and TRBJ2-1; 13 bases match TRBD2. Unmatched junction bases numbered 6, after V lost 2 bases and J lost 14 bases. The CDR3 spans 13 residues. CDR1 is GTSNPN, CDR2 SVGIG, per germline (reference sequence). The CDR3 loop is CAWSPSGTSGEFF. In DNA, the CDR3 is TGTGCCTGGAGTCCCTCCGGGACTAGCGGGGAGTTCTTC.

This clone was seen just once. The chain carries TRBV27 and TRBJ2-7; 11 bases match TRBD2. The CDR3 runs to 14 residues. Per germline, CDR1 MNHEY and CDR2 SMNVEV (reference sequence). The V segment lost 6 bases and the J segment 3 bases; nucleotides outside the gene matches: 4. The CDR3 loop is CASRTGTSGYEQYF. Here the CDR3 DNA reads TGTGCCAGCAGGACAGGGACTAGCGGCTACGAGCAGTACTTC.

V usage is TRBV7-6 and J usage is TRBJ1-4, with 7 positions matching TRBD1. J gave up 4 bases and V 8 bases, and 7 bases lay outside the gene matches. This CDR3 spans 14 amino acids. Germline-derived CDR1 and CDR2 are SGHVS and FNYEAQ. For the CDR3, the DNA is TGTGCCAGCGGTGTGGGACAGCGTAATGAAAAACTGTTTTTT. This sequence encodes CASGVGQRNEKLFF.

The V and J genes are TRBV2 and TRBJ2-6; 7 bases align to TRBD1. The ends lost 10 bases at V and 4 bases at J; junction bases unmatched: 13. This CDR3 region has 16 residues. Per germline, CDR1 SNHLY and CDR2 FYNNEI. The CDR3 DNA is TGTGCCACCAAGCGGACGACAGGGATCGGGGCCAACGTCCTGACTTTC. Its translation: CATKRTTGIGANVLTF.

The chain links TRBV14 to TRBJ1-2; D is possibly TRBD1 (6 bases). Germline CDR1 reads SGHDN; CDR2 reads FVKESK. V was clipped by 5 bases and J by 8 bases, with 21 bases between them. CDR3 length: 15 residues. The CDR3 nucleotides read TGTGCCAGCAGCACCGGACAGAGGGCCCTCGGCGGCTACACCTTC. Protein product: CASSTGQRALGGYTF.

The chain is built from TRBV28 and TRBJ1-1, with TRBD1 matching 7 bases. Germline V gene data show CDR1 as MDHEN and CDR2 as SYDVKM. The ends lost 5 bases at V and 8 bases at J; junction bases unmatched: 11. The CDR3 is made up of 14 amino acids. The CDR3 loop is CASSITGVVPEAFF. The CDR3 bases are TGTGCCAGCAGTATTACAGGGGTAGTCCCCGAAGCTTTCTTT.

The chain joins TRBV7-3 to TRBJ2-7; 11 positions match TRBD2. CDR3 length: 16 amino acids. With V trimmed by 5 bases and J by 4 bases, 10 bases remained unmatched. CDR1 is SGHTA and CDR2 is FQGTGA in the germline V gene. The CDR3 protein is CASSILLAGARYEQYF. CDR3 coding DNA: TGTGCCAGCAGCATCTTACTAGCGGGGGCCCGATACGAGCAGTACTTC.

CDR3 protein: CASSRGDLAVDEQYF. The CDR3, as DNA: TGTGCCAGCAGCCGAGGAGACTTAGCGGTCGACGAGCAGTACTTC. The chain employs TRBV7-9 and TRBJ2-7, with D possibly being TRBD2 (6 bases). Germline assignment: CDR1 SEHNR and CDR2 FQNEAQ (reference sequence). The length of the CDR3 is 15 residues. Trimming took off 5 bases at V and 5 bases at J, with 19 bases between the two ends.

This clone was seen a few times. This chain links TRBV30 with TRBJ1-2; D unresolved. The V end was cut by 0 bases, the J end by 4 bases, with 21 bases between. Per the germline V gene, CDR1 is GTSNPN and CDR2 is SVGIG (reference sequence). This CDR3 spans 17 amino acids. In DNA form, the CDR3 reads TGTGCCTGGAGTGTAAGTGGGCAGGCGATTACTGTCTATGGCTACACCTTC. Residues: CAWSVSGQAITVYGYTF.

The gene calls are TRBV2 and TRBJ2-7, with D hard to call. Trimming left V 6 bases short and J 2 bases short, with 11 bases between. CDR3 length: 13 residues. CDR1 SNHLY and CDR2 FYNNEI come from the germline V gene. The CDR3 DNA reads as TGTGCCAGCAGGGCCCGCCAGGCCTACGAGCAGTACTTC. Translating gives CASRARQAYEQYF.

This clone was picked up a small number of times. The V and J genes are TRBV19 and TRBJ1-4, with a weak D call TRBD1 (5 bases). The CDR3 covers 15 residues. V shed 6 bases and J shed 6 bases, with 17 bases lying between them. From germline, CDR1 is LNHDA and CDR2 SQIVND (reference sequence). The CDR3: CASSRTGTEDEKLFF. For the CDR3, the DNA is TGTGCCAGTAGCCGGACCGGGACTGAGGATGAAAAACTGTTTTTT.

This clone was counted between two and nine times. The chain recombines TRBV4-2 with TRBJ2-7; tentatively, D is TRBD1 (6 bases). V dropped 1 base and J dropped 5 bases, with 15 bases sitting between them. The V gene's germline CDR1 is LGHNA and CDR2 YNFKEQ. The CDR3 consists of 15 residues. CDR3 region: CASSQASRKGDEQYF. CDR3 DNA: TGTGCCAGCAGCCAAGCAAGCCGAAAGGGGGACGAGCAGTACTTC.

This chain connects TRBV4-3 to TRBJ2-7; D remains ambiguous. This CDR3 has 15 amino acids. CDR1 LGHNA and CDR2 YSLEER come from the germline V gene. Trimming pared 3 bases from V and 1 base from J, leaving 13 bases between. The CDR3 sequence is CASSHHYPPSYEQYF. Here the CDR3 DNA reads TGCGCCAGCAGCCACCACTACCCTCCTTCCTACGAGCAGTACTTC.

A few counts support this clone. This rearrangement joins TRBV30 to TRBJ1-2; maybe TRBD1 (5 bases). V gave up 7 bases and J gave up 2 bases, with 17 bases separating them. The CDR3 loop spans 14 amino acids. From germline, CDR1 is GTSNPN and CDR2 SVGIG (reference sequence). CDR3 DNA: TGTGCCTTCGCGCGGCAGGGAGGAAACTATGGCTACACCTTC. Translating gives CAFARQGGNYGYTF. Variable domain in full (rest from reference TRBV30 and TRBJ1-2): SQTIHQWPATLVQPVGSPLSLECTVEGTSNPNLYWYRQAAGRGLQLLFYSVGIGQISSEVPQNLSASRPQDRQFILSSKKLLLSDSGFYLCAFARQGGNYGYTFGSGTRLTVV.